Each of the 18 T cell receptor beta chains below was sequenced from the same sample in a study of blood T cell repertoires in COVID-19. Generated by immunoSEQ multiplex PCR, the TCRdb table keeps only in-frame clones and is missing some. The table records 60,000 to 75,000 clones, 88% of them present only once. Source material: peripheral blood. The receptors shown here come from a human donor in a cohort sampled during active COVID-19.

A single count supports this clone. This chain uses TRBV11-3 with TRBJ2-2; TRBD2 matches 8 bases. CDR1 and CDR2 from the germline V gene are SGHNT and YENEEA. This CDR3 is built from 16 residues. The ends lost 5 bases at V and 0 bases at J; junction bases unmatched: 5. The CDR3 DNA reads TGTGCCAGCAGCGCCCATAGCGGGACGAACACCGGGGAGCTGTTTTTT. Translated, it gives CASSAHSGTNTGELFF. The entire variable domain, with the rest obtained from reference TRBV11-3 and TRBJ2-2, is as follows: EAGVVQSPRYKIIEKKQPVAFWCNPISGHNTLYWYLQNLGQGPELLIRYENEEAVDDSQLPKDRFSAERLKGVDSTLKIQPAELGDSAVYLCASSAHSGTNTGELFFGEGSRLTVL.

This sequence joins TRBV6-5 and TRBJ2-5; D unclear. From germline, CDR1 is MNHEY and CDR2 SVGAGI. Trimming removed 4 bases at V and 5 bases at J, with 17 bases between. The CDR3 consists of 15 residues. CDR3 in DNA: TGTGCCAGCAGTTTGACGAACCTTTACGGGGAGACCCAGTACTTC. Translation: CASSLTNLYGETQYF.

The V call is TRBV5-1, the J call TRBJ2-7; 8 positions match TRBD2. Germline-derived CDR1 and CDR2 are SGHRS and YFSETQ. Germline trimming cut 4 bases from V and 5 bases from J; bases unmatched to any gene: 17. This CDR3 region has 17 residues. CDR3 sequence: CASSKGSREGLVHEQYF. The CDR3 nucleotides read TGCGCCAGCAGCAAGGGTAGTCGGGAGGGCCTTGTGCACGAGCAGTACTTC.

The V call is TRBV4-2, the J call TRBJ1-1; a weak D match, TRBD1 (6 bases). V lost 1 base and J lost 1, with 13 bases in between. The length of the CDR3 is 16 residues. The germline CDR1 and CDR2 sequences are LGHNA and YNFKEQ. CDR3 region: CASSQVTQGKNTEAFF. Here the CDR3 DNA reads TGTGCCAGCAGCCAAGTAACACAGGGAAAGAACACTGAAGCTTTCTTT.

CDR3 nucleotides: TGTGCCAGCATAGATACGGCACTAGCGGGAGGAAGGCCACGGAACGAGCAGTACTTC. Protein product: CASIDTALAGGRPRNEQYF. J is TRBJ2-7 and V is TRBV28; 12 bases align to TRBD2. This CDR3 contains 19 residues. V lost 7 bases to trimming and J lost 5 bases; unmatched junction nucleotides: 21. Germline CDR1 reads MDHEN; CDR2 reads SYDVKM.

The V gene is TRBV19, the J gene TRBJ2-1, with 7 positions matching TRBD2. The CDR3 has 14 residues. Germline CDR1 LNHDA, CDR2 SQIVND (reference sequence). Trimming took 8 bases from V and 5 from J; bases not matched to a gene: 9. The CDR3 bases are TGTGCCAGTGGGACCTTGGGGGGGGACAATGAGCAGTTCTTC. It is translated as CASGTLGGDNEQFF.

The chain employs TRBV11-3 and TRBJ1-1; 8 bases line up with TRBD1. The germline V gene has CDR1 SGHNT and CDR2 YENEEA. The CDR3 is 14 residues long. V shed 8 bases, J shed 1 base, and the junction held 6 bases outside the gene matches. The CDR3 bases are TGTGCCAGCGCAGCAGGGGGCACGAACACTGAAGCTTTCTTT. The encoded protein is CASAAGGTNTEAFF.

The chain links TRBV27 to TRBJ1-6; the D gene is possibly TRBD1 (6 bases). This CDR3 has 14 amino acids. CDR1 is MNHEY and CDR2 is SMNVEV in the germline V gene (reference sequence). Trimming took off 1 base at V and 10 bases at J, with 11 bases between the two ends. DNA of the CDR3: TGTGCCAGCAGTTTATTACAGGGTACCTCACCCCTCCACTTT. It translates to CASSLLQGTSPLHF.

The gene calls are TRBV7-9 and TRBJ2-1; 8 bases are a match to TRBD1. Germline V gene sequence: CDR1 SEHNR, CDR2 FQNEAQ (reference sequence). V was pared by 6 bases and J by 1 base, with 5 bases of the junction left unmatched. CDR3 length: 15 residues. CDR3 amino acids: CASRFRQGSYNEQFF. Here the CDR3 DNA reads TGTGCCAGCAGATTCAGACAGGGGTCCTACAATGAGCAGTTCTTC.

The chain links TRBV4-2 to TRBJ1-3; no clear D gene. V was clipped by 4 bases and J by 0 bases, with 16 bases between them. In germline, CDR1 is LGHNA, CDR2 YNFKEQ. The CDR3 sequence is 17 residues long. In DNA form, the CDR3 reads TGTGCCAGCAGCCCGCCCCTGTGGGAGAGCTCTGGAAACACCATATATTTT. This codes for CASSPPLWESSGNTIYF.

This rearrangement joins TRBV29-1 to TRBJ1-1; possibly TRBD1 for D (5 bases). Per germline, CDR1 SQVTM and CDR2 ANQGSEA. The CDR3 has 12 amino acids. V lost 7 bases and J 10 bases, leaving 19 bases between the germline ends. The CDR3 DNA reads as TGCAGCGCCTGGGACTCCGAGACGGCAGCTTTCTTT. Amino acids: CSAWDSETAAFF.

V is TRBV24-1 and J is TRBJ2-1; D gene ambiguous. V was cut by 5 bases and J by 5 bases, with 9 bases left in between. The V gene's germline CDR1 is KGHDR and CDR2 SFDVKD. This CDR3 has 13 amino acids. In DNA form, the CDR3 reads TGTGCCACCAGTGTCTCTACTGACAATGAGCAGTTCTTC. Its translation is CATSVSTDNEQFF.

The chain is built from TRBV28 and TRBJ2-7; TRBD1 agrees at 10 bases. The CDR3 runs to 14 residues. J lost 6 bases, V lost 6 bases, and 8 bases had no gene match. Germline values: CDR1 MDHEN, CDR2 SYDVKM. CDR3 sequence (DNA): TGTGCCAGCAGGAACCGGGACAGGGGTCGCGAGCAGTACGTC. Translating it yields CASRNRDRGREQYV.

V is TRBV27 and J is TRBJ2-3; D is perhaps TRBD2 (5 bases). CDR1 is MNHEY and CDR2 is SMNVEV in the germline V gene (reference sequence). Trimming stripped 4 bases from V and 2 bases from J, with 10 bases between. The CDR3 runs 14 residues. The CDR3 spells CASSSPGSTDTQYF. The CDR3 coding sequence is TGTGCCAGCAGTTCACCGGGATCCACAGATACGCAGTATTTT.

This sequence joins TRBV5-6 and TRBJ2-5; TRBD1 matches 11 bases. Germline trimming cut 4 bases from V and 5 bases from J; bases unmatched to any gene: 7. This CDR3 comprises 15 residues. Per the germline V gene, CDR1 is SGHDT and CDR2 is YYEEEE. CDR3 region: CASSPGTGGRETQYF. Written as DNA, the CDR3 is TGTGCCAGCAGCCCTGGGACAGGGGGGAGGGAGACCCAGTACTTC.

V gene TRBV7-9 combines with J gene TRBJ1-4; 10 nucleotides line up with TRBD1. Unmatched junction bases numbered 0, after V lost 4 bases and J lost 7 bases. Germline V CDR1 and CDR2: SEHNR, FQNEAQ (reference sequence). The CDR3 contains 13 residues. The CDR3 DNA reads as TGTGCCAGCAGCTGGACAGGGGGTGAAAAACTGTTTTTT. It yields the protein CASSWTGGEKLFF.

This clone has just one count. The chain employs TRBV9 and TRBJ1-6, with 8 nucleotides matching TRBD1. The germline gives CDR1 SGDLS, CDR2 YYNGEE. Trimming cost V 4 bases and J 6 bases; bases outside gene matches: 6. The CDR3 runs to 15 residues. This CDR3 reads CASSTLTGGNSPLHF. For the CDR3, the DNA is TGTGCCAGCAGCACGTTAACAGGGGGTAATTCACCCCTCCACTTT.

The chain joins TRBV11-2 to TRBJ2-3; D call uncertain. The CDR3 loop spans 14 amino acids. CDR1 is SGHAT, CDR2 FQNNGV, per germline. Trimming cost V 5 bases and J 5 bases, with 14 bases left between them. CDR3 loop: CASSPSPHGDTQYF. CDR3 in DNA: TGTGCCAGCAGCCCCTCCCCGCACGGAGATACGCAGTATTTT. Drawing the rest from reference TRBV11-2 and TRBJ2-3, the complete variable domain is EAGVAQSPRYKIIEKRQSVAFWCNPISGHATLYWYQQILGQGPKLLIQFQNNGVVDDSQLPKDRFSAERLKGVDSTLKIQPAKLEDSAVYLCASSPSPHGDTQYFGPGTRLTVL.